The present TCR beta chain was sequenced within a study of blood T cell repertoires in COVID-19. Germline lookup yields CDR1 LGHDT and CDR2 YNNKEL (reference sequence). This CDR3 comprises 14 residues. V lost 4 bases to trimming and J lost 6 bases; unmatched junction nucleotides: 4. The assay was immunoSEQ multiplex PCR, and TCRdb's table has in-frame clones only and misses some. The sample has 250,000 to 400,000 clones, about 85% seen once. The sample was PBMCs or T cells enriched from blood (not recorded which). The chain recombines TRBV3-1 (or the pseudogene TRBV3-2) with TRBJ2-7, with 12 bases aligning to TRBD1. The TCR sequence derives from a woman in her twenties or thirties who had been exposed to COVID-19. Here the CDR3 DNA reads TGTGCCAGCAGCCTGGGACAGGGGGCGCTCGAGCAGTACTTC. Its protein is CASSLGQGALEQYF.